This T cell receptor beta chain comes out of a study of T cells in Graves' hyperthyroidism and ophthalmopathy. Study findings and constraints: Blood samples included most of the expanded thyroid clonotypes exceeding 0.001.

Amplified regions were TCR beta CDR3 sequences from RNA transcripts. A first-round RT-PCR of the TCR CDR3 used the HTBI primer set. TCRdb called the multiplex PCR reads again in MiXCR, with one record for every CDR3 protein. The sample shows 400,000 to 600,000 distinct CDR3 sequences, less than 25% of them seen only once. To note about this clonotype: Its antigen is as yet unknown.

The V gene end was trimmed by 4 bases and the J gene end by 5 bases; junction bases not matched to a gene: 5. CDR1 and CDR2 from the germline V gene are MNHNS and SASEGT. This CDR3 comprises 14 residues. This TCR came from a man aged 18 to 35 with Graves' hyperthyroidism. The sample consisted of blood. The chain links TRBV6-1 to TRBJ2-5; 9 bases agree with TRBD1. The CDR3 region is CASSAQGAVETQYF. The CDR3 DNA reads TGTGCCAGCAGTGCACAGGGGGCCGTCGAGACCCAGTACTTC.